The next 8 T cell receptor beta chains were all read from a single sample in a study of beta chain features in type 1 diabetes. Sequenced material consisted of expressed TCRB transcripts (all of the isolated RNA was reverse transcribed). Data came from immunoSEQ multiplex PCR; TCRdb stores just in-frame clones and leaves some out. The top ten hold roughly 0.036% of the sample, which has under 450,000 clones, around 14% seen once. The specimen sequenced was naive CD4+ T cells from blood. The receptor source for this set is a young man in good health.

The genes are TRBV7-9 and TRBJ2-1; D is possibly TRBD2 (6 bases). The CDR3 extends over 15 amino acids. Germline CDR1 SEHNR, CDR2 FQNEAQ (reference sequence). Trimming pared 0 bases from V and 3 bases from J, leaving 9 bases between. The CDR3 DNA follows: TGTGCCAGCAGCTTAGCCGGGACTTTCTACAATGAGCAGTTCTTC. Protein: CASSLAGTFYNEQFF.

The J gene is TRBJ2-2, the V gene TRBV7-9; D not certain. Germline V gene data show CDR1 as SEHNR and CDR2 as FQNEAQ (reference sequence). The CDR3 consists of 12 residues. V gave up 4 bases and J gave up 2 bases, with 2 bases separating them. The CDR3, as DNA: TGTGCCAGCAGCTATAACACCGGGGAGCTGTTTTTT. Translation gives CASSYNTGELFF.

This clone showed up just a few times. V and J are TRBV7-9 and TRBJ2-5; TRBD1 is a possible D gene (6 bases). V shed 1 base and J shed 1 base, with 10 bases lying between them. Germline V gene lookup returns CDR1 SEHNR and CDR2 FQNEAQ (reference sequence). This CDR3 has 15 amino acids. The CDR3 is CASSLGDTFQETQYF. The DNA of the CDR3 is TGTGCCAGCAGCTTAGGGGACACCTTCCAAGAGACCCAGTACTTC.

As to this clone: Other DNA sequences from this sample encode an identical CDR3 as well. The genes are TRBV7-2 and TRBJ2-1; tentative D call: TRBD1 (6 bases). The V end lost 6 bases, the J end lost 7 bases, and 13 bases lay between the germline ends. CDR3 size: 13 residues. CDR1 is SGHTA and CDR2 is FQGNSA in the germline V gene. DNA for the CDR3: TGTGCCAGCAGTACCACTACAGGGAATGAGCAGTTCTTC. Encoded protein: CASSTTTGNEQFF. Full variable domain (outside the CDR3, taken from reference TRBV7-2 and TRBJ2-1): GAGVSQSPSNKVTEKGKDVELRCDPISGHTALYWYRQSLGQGLEFLIYFQGNSAPDKSGLPSDRFSAERTGGSVSTLTIQRTQQEDSAVYLCASSTTTGNEQFFGPGTRLTVL.

This clone appeared a few times. The chain combines TRBV30 with TRBJ2-3; D remains unclear. Trimming removed 1 base at V and 5 bases at J, with 4 bases between. Germline CDR1 GTSNPN, CDR2 SVGIG (reference sequence). This CDR3 is 11 amino acids long. CDR3 residues: CAWSGRDTQYF. CDR3 sequence (DNA): TGTGCCTGGAGTGGTAGAGATACGCAGTATTTT.

The chain uses TRBV30 and TRBJ2-1, with TRBD1 matching over 10 bases. The ends lost 3 bases at V and 7 bases at J; junction bases unmatched: 12. CDR1 and CDR2 from the germline V gene are GTSNPN and SVGIG (reference sequence). This CDR3 is 16 amino acids long. The CDR3 region has the DNA TGTGCCTGGAGAAATGTAGGACAGGGGGGCCGGAATGAGCAGTTCTTC. Translating it yields CAWRNVGQGGRNEQFF.

The chain joins TRBV7-9 to TRBJ1-1; D gene ambiguous. The CDR3 sequence is 15 residues long. The V end was cut by 0 bases, the J end by 7 bases, with 15 bases between. Germline CDR1 reads SEHNR; CDR2 reads FQNEAQ (reference sequence). CDR3 DNA sequence: TGTGCCAGCAGCTTAGCGCGAGGAGGGTCTGGTGAAGCTTTCTTT. Encoded protein: CASSLARGGSGEAFF.

There are a few counts of this clone. The V and J genes are TRBV1 and TRBJ2-5; whether TRBD2, the table's D call, matches the DNA was not checked. TRBV1 is a pseudogene. The CDR3 extends over 18 amino acids. The CDR3 region is CTSSQDGLAGHSRETQYF. CDR3 in DNA: TGCACCAGCAGCCAAGATGGGCTAGCGGGGCATAGTCGAGAGACCCAGTACTTC.